This TCR beta chain was recorded in a study of T cell repertoires in cytomegalovirus infection. This clonotype was picked up one time. The CDR3 consists of 14 residues. V was trimmed by 7 bases and J by 0 bases, leaving 13 bases between them. The germline gives CDR1 SGHAT, CDR2 FQNNGV. TCRdb processed the reads anew with MiXCR; each CDR3 protein has one entry. Altogether approximately 400,000 distinct CDR3 sequences are present, 25% to 40% being singletons, with the ten largest covering approximately 13%. This TCR derives from a human donor in good health (CMV status not recorded). Some clones in this sample may be carry-over from other donors' samples. What was sequenced was PBMCs. The chain uses TRBV11-2 and TRBJ2-7, with D unclear. As DNA, the CDR3 is TGTGCCAGCAAACCCCCCAACAGCTCCTACGAGCAGTACTTC. Translation gives CASKPPNSSYEQYF.